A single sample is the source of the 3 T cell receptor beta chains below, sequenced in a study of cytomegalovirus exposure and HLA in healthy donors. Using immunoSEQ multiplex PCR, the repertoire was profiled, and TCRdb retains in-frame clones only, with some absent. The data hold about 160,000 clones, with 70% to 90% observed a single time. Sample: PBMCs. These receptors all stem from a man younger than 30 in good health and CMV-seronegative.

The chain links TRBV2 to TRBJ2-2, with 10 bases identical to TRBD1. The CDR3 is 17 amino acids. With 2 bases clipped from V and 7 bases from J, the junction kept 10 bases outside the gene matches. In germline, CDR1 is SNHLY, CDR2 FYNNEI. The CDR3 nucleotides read TGTGCCAGCAGTGAAATCGGTCGACAGGGGGCGGGCGGGGAGCTGTTTTTT. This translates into CASSEIGRQGAGGELFF.

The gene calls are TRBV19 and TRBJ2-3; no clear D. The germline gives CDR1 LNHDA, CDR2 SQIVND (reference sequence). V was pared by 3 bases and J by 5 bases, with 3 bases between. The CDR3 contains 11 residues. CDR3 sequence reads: CASSIQDTQYF. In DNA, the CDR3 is TGTGCCAGTAGTATTCAAGATACGCAGTATTTT.

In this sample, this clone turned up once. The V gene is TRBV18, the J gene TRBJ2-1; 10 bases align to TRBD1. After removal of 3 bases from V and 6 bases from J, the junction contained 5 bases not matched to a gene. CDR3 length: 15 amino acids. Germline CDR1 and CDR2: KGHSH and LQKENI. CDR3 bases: TGTGCCAGCTCACCGGGACAGGGGTCGGGCAATGAGCAGTTCTTC. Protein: CASSPGQGSGNEQFF.